The present entry profiles one T cell receptor (beta chain) with its context. Its antigen is still unknown. No per-base quality is available; no much larger clone lies one base away. The data stem from a study of T cell responses to AZD1222 COVID-19 vaccine (dated by TCRdb to the early 2020s). Broadly, across the study: A total of more than 230 trial participants underwent TCR sequencing, of whom approximately 200 had received two doses of AZD1222 and 26 had received two doses of the MenACWY control vaccine. Trial participants were enrolled by age into 18-55, 56-69 and 70-plus year subgroups, with 148, 28 and 57 TCR-sequenced participants respectively.

Including the terminal cysteine and phenylalanine, the CDR3 comprises 11 residues. Only the CDR3 DNA is retained, 33 bases long and in frame from the first base. CDR1 and CDR2, looked up from the germline V gene, are SQVTM and ANQGSEA. Trimming at the junction amounts to 4 bases on V and 3 bases on J, and the germline ends lie 7 bases apart. In light of the paper, this sample's time point label describes: about 28 days (+/-7) after the second vaccine dose. Because spike-specific TCR depth and breadth did not differ between the two schedules, AZD1222 recipients who got a second dose at roughly 4 weeks were pooled with those who got a second dose at roughly 12 weeks. Samples from vaccinated people were obtained from the UK trials COV001 and COV002, which included a single-blind randomized controlled phase 2/3 trial of AZD1222 (ChAdOx1 nCoV-19) in healthy adults. For TCRbeta chain sequencing, PBMC samples from trial participants were taken at day 0 and at day 28 after the second dose.

The CDR3 regions of human TCRbeta chains were analyzed by immunosequencing. As for the authors' bioinformatics: TCRs in the repertoires were matched against a reference library of SARS-CoV-2-specific TCRs that had been generated with the MIRA antigen-specificity platform. Breadth meant the fraction of unique TCRs that were SARS-CoV-2-associated, whereas depth meant the fraction of total T cells that were SARS-CoV-2-associated. Using the MIRA data, each spike-specific TCR was mapped to the spike region that the TCR reacts to and placed in a CD4 or CD8 class. Log10-transformed breadth and depth values were compared by one-way ANOVA with Sidak's multiple comparisons tests. TCRdb took over this immuneACCESS table, retaining in-frame rearrangements with V and J assigned. Such tables are incomplete; in checked studies, under half of the missing clones stem from an unresolved V gene, and the remainder is unexplained. V, J and clone size derive from that table, while D and trimming were established from the DNA sequence. In this sample the table shows 50,000 to 65,000 clones, 81% of which occur a single time. 26% of the sample goes to the ten largest clones.

General study outcomes and caveats: Reportedly, close to half of the unique spike-specific TCRs recognized epitopes lying outside the regions that are mutated in the B.1.351 and B.1.1.7 variants. The 56-69-year group was small, and its depth increase did not reach significance, likely because of low power. Because no day 14 peak-response samples were available, repertoires were characterized only after the peak T cell response. Participants were mostly white British, with more females than males. The authors suggested clonal diversity may have been underestimated. The vaccine-associated CD4 TCRs covered the entire spike protein, and the dominant responses fell in regions 160-218 and 743-854. Spike-specific TCR breadth and depth rose significantly after two AZD1222 doses compared with day 0 and with MenACWY recipients. Conclusions about previously exposed vaccinees are limited, since just five or six AZD1222 recipients were seropositive for SARS-CoV-2 at baseline.

The clonotype comes from an adult who received the AZD1222 COVID-19 vaccine. The sequencing here drew on peripheral blood, taken 28 days after the second AZD1222 dose. The chain couples TRBV29-1 to TRBJ2-7; TRBD2 is perhaps the D gene, given 5 matching bases. The CDR3 protein sequence reads: CSVVRGYEQYF. The sequenced DNA is TGCAGCGTTGTTCGGGGCTACGAGCAGTACTTC.